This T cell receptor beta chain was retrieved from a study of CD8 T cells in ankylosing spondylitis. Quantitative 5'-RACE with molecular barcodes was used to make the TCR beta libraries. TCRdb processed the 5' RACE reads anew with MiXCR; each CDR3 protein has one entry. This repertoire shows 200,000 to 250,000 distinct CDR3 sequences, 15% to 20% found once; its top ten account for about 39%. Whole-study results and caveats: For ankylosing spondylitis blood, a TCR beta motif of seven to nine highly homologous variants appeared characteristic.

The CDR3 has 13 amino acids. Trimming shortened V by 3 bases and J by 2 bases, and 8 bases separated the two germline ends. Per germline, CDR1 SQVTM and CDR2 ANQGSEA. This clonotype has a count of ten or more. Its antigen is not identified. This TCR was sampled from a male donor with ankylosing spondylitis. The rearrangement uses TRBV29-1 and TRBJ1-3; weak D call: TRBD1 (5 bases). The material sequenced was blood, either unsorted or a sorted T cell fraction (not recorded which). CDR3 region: CSVDAGTGNTIYF. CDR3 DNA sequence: TGCAGCGTTGATGCAGGGACTGGAAACACCATATATTTT.